Listed below are T cell receptor beta chains from one sample, sequenced in a study of shared clonotypes between healthy human individuals. Data came from immunoSEQ multiplex PCR; TCRdb stores just in-frame clones and leaves some out. Among under 2.5 million clones listed, 80% to 95% were seen once. Sequenced: naive CD4+ T cells from PBMCs. These receptors came from a young man in good health. Some clones in this sample may be carry-over from other donors' samples. CDR3s include the opening cysteine and the closing phenylalanine or tryptophan. Fields, in order: V gene, D gene, clone size, J gene, CDR3 protein, CDR3 DNA. D genes are given only for firm matches. Clone size is given for some rows only: seen once, a few or many times, or a class if the clone is expanded.

TRBV7-2	TRBD2	.	TRBJ2-7	CASSFAGGPGGEQYF	TGTGCCAGCAGCTTCGCGGGAGGGCCCGGGGGGGAGCAGTACTTC
TRBV19	.	once	TRBJ1-5	CASSTIDGIRGNQPQHF	TGTGCCAGTAGTACCATTGACGGCATTCGTGGCAATCAGCCCCAGCATTTT
TRBV2	TRBD2	.	TRBJ2-5	CASSDGLDQETQYF	TGTGCCAGCAGTGATGGACTAGACCAAGAGACCCAGTACTTC
TRBV7-9	TRBD1	.	TRBJ1-5	CASSTGDSNNQPQHF	TGTGCCAGCAGCACTGGGGACAGTAACAATCAGCCCCAGCATTTT
TRBV5-1	.	.	TRBJ2-7	CASSAGRGAGPYEQYF	TGCGCCAGCAGCGCCGGAAGGGGGGCCGGCCCCTACGAGCAGTACTTC
TRBV7-2	.	.	TRBJ2-3	CASSSTPGAPTDTQYF	TGTGCCAGCAGCTCAACCCCAGGGGCCCCCACAGATACGCAGTATTTT
TRBV20-1	.	.	TRBJ2-7	CSAGAVDEQYF	TGCAGTGCCGGCGCGGTGGACGAGCAGTACTTC
TRBV5-1	.	.	TRBJ1-1	CASSLDGLGRNTEAFF	TGCGCCAGCAGCTTGGACGGTTTGGGAAGGAACACTGAAGCTTTCTTT
TRBV29-1	.	.	TRBJ2-1	CSARSPANTYNEQFF	TGCAGCGCCCGGAGTCCGGCGAACACCTACAATGAGCAGTTCTTC
TRBV6-4	.	.	TRBJ2-1	CASSAGLAAYNEQFF	TGTGCCAGCAGTGCCGGGTTAGCGGCTTACAATGAGCAGTTCTTC
TRBV7-9	TRBD2	.	TRBJ2-5	CASRPMTSGYQETQYF	TGTGCCAGCAGGCCGATGACTAGCGGTTACCAAGAGACCCAGTACTTC
TRBV5-1	.	once	TRBJ2-5	CASSLDLWDSKETQYF	TGCGCCAGCAGCTTGGATTTATGGGACTCGAAAGAGACCCAGTACTTC
TRBV7-2	.	.	TRBJ1-4	CASSLARNEKLFF	TGTGCCAGCAGCTTAGCCCGTAATGAAAAACTGTTTTTT
TRBV27	.	.	TRBJ2-1	CASSLLGGTGSYNEQFF	TGTGCCAGCAGTTTACTAGGGGGGACCGGCTCCTACAATGAGCAGTTCTTC
TRBV6-6	.	.	TRBJ2-1	CASSRAFSYNEQFF	TGTGCCAGCAGTCGGGCCTTCTCCTACAATGAGCAGTTCTTC
TRBV12-5	TRBD2	.	TRBJ2-4	CASGLGWWRASGRGDIQYF	TGTGCTAGTGGTTTGGGATGGTGGCGGGCTAGCGGGAGGGGGGACATTCAGTACTTC
TRBV30	.	.	TRBJ1-2	CAWSVRQDAGYTF	TGTGCCTGGAGTGTACGACAGGACGCCGGCTACACCTTC
TRBV30	.	.	TRBJ2-7	CAWSTGNLYEQYF	TGTGCCTGGAGTACCGGGAACCTGTATGAGCAGTACTTC
TRBV28	.	.	TRBJ1-1	CASSSQGGRTEAFF	TGTGCCAGCAGTTCACAGGGCGGGCGCACTGAAGCTTTCTTT
TRBV30	TRBD2	.	TRBJ2-7	CAWSSTAGGHEQYF	TGTGCCTGGAGTTCAACAGCGGGGGGCCACGAGCAGTACTTC
TRBV9	TRBD1	.	TRBJ2-2	CASSKGQEELFF	TGTGCCAGCAGCAAAGGACAGGAGGAGCTGTTTTTT
TRBV15	.	.	TRBJ1-2	CATSRDLGGEGYGYTF	TGTGCCACCAGCAGAGATCTGGGGGGTGAAGGATATGGCTACACCTTC
TRBV28	TRBD1	.	TRBJ1-6	CASSFAGGLNSPLHF	TGTGCCAGCAGTTTTGCAGGGGGCTTGAATTCACCCCTCCACTTT
TRBV15	.	.	TRBJ2-2	CATSSYDNTGELFF	TGTGCCACCAGCTCTTACGATAACACCGGGGAGCTGTTTTTT
TRBV2	.	.	TRBJ1-5	CASSEYAGDQPQHF	TGTGCCAGCAGTGAATACGCTGGAGATCAGCCCCAGCATTTT
TRBV4-2	TRBD1	.	TRBJ2-1	CASSQTRARTGQNNEQFF	TGTGCCAGCAGCCAAACCCGAGCCCGGACAGGGCAAAACAATGAGCAGTTCTTC
TRBV2	TRBD1	.	TRBJ2-2	CASNEQGAWTGELFF	TGTGCCAGCAACGAACAGGGGGCCTGGACCGGGGAGCTGTTTTTT
TRBV28	TRBD2	once	TRBJ2-7	CASSLTSLAGVDEYF	TGTGCCAGCAGCCTGACGTCCCTAGCGGGAGTCGATGAGTACTTC
TRBV7-9	TRBD1	.	TRBJ1-1	CASSFMTGGAGTEAFF	TGTGCCAGCAGCTTCATGACAGGGGGCGCCGGCACTGAAGCTTTCTTT
TRBV6-5	TRBD1	.	TRBJ2-1	CASRKPGQGFGEQFF	TGTGCCAGCAGGAAACCGGGACAGGGCTTCGGAGAGCAGTTCTTC
TRBV6-6	.	.	TRBJ1-2	CASSPPGGSGGGYTF	TGTGCCAGCAGCCCCCCTGGGGGATCAGGAGGTGGCTACACCTTC
TRBV6-5	.	.	TRBJ1-1	CASSGTPNTEAFF	TGTGCCAGCAGCGGGACGCCGAACACTGAAGCTTTCTTT
TRBV5-1	.	.	TRBJ1-3	CASSPGTLGNTIYF	TGCGCCAGCAGCCCCGGGACCCTTGGAAACACCATATATTTT
TRBV27	TRBD1	.	TRBJ1-2	CASRRTGLNYGYTF	TGTGCCAGCAGGCGGACAGGCCTTAACTATGGCTACACCTTC
TRBV2	.	.	TRBJ2-5	CASRGGETQYF	TGTGCCAGCAGGGGGGGAGAGACCCAGTACTTC
TRBV16	.	.	TRBJ1-5	CASSYQPQHF	TGTGCCAGCTCATATCAGCCCCAGCATTTT
TRBV11-2	TRBD2	.	TRBJ2-1	CASSSPSGGEQFF	TGTGCCAGCAGCTCCCCCTCGGGGGGGGAGCAGTTCTTC
TRBV6-5	.	.	TRBJ2-7	CASCGRASAAYEQYF	TGTGCCAGCTGTGGTCGGGCTAGCGCAGCCTACGAGCAGTACTTC
TRBV28	TRBD1	once	TRBJ1-5	CASSQTGTVGNQPQHF	TGTGCCAGCAGTCAAACCGGGACAGTAGGCAATCAGCCCCAGCATTTT
TRBV4-2	.	.	TRBJ2-1	CASSPSGVGAYEQFF	TGTGCCAGCAGCCCCTCGGGGGTGGGAGCATATGAGCAGTTCTTC